Each of the 5 T cell receptor beta chains below was sequenced from the same sample in a study of technical replicates of blood from several donors. Measured with immunoSEQ multiplex PCR; TCRdb has only the in-frame clones, and not every one. This repertoire shows some 60,000 clones, 75% to 95% found once; its top ten account for 3.5% to 5%. Source material: PBMCs. Receptor source: a human donor in good health. Some clones in this sample may be carry-over from other donors' samples.

The chain has TRBV7-9 and TRBJ2-1, with D perhaps matching TRBD1 (6 bases). The CDR3 contains 16 residues. V lost 5 bases and J 4 bases, leaving 18 bases between the germline ends. CDR1 and CDR2 from the germline V gene are SEHNR and FQNEAQ (reference sequence). The CDR3 sequence is CASSDGGRGGYNEQFF. As DNA, the CDR3 is TGTGCCAGCAGCGACGGCGGCAGGGGTGGGTACAATGAGCAGTTCTTC.

The rearrangement joins TRBV5-1 to TRBJ2-1, with 9 positions matching TRBD2. The V gene end was trimmed by 4 bases and the J gene end by 6 bases; junction bases not matched to a gene: 8. The CDR3 length is 15 residues. Germline V gene data show CDR1 as SGHRS and CDR2 as YFSETQ. The CDR3 region has the DNA TGCGCCAGCAGCCTGAGCGGGGGGTTTGGCAATGAGCAGTTCTTC. Its protein product is CASSLSGGFGNEQFF.

The chain has TRBV9 and TRBJ2-7; D gene uncertain. Germline CDR1 reads SGDLS; CDR2 reads YYNGEE. V gave up 0 bases and J gave up 0 bases, with 13 bases separating them. The CDR3 loop spans 16 amino acids. CDR3 region: CASSVGGDFSSYEQYF. CDR3 bases: TGTGCCAGCAGCGTAGGCGGCGATTTTAGCTCCTACGAGCAGTACTTC.

CDR3 DNA sequence: TGTGCCAGCAGTTCTCAAGGGGGGGGCTTAGAGACCCAGTACTTC. Translation gives CASSSQGGGLETQYF. The chain couples TRBV6-5 to TRBJ2-5, with a tentative D call TRBD2 (7 bases). This CDR3 has 15 amino acids. CDR1 and CDR2 (germline): MNHEY, SVGAGI. The V end lost 4 bases, the J end lost 4 bases, and 16 bases lay between the germline ends.

This clone was counted a single time. The chain uses TRBV4-3 and TRBJ2-7; TRBD1 agrees at 8 bases. J gave up 5 bases and V 2 bases, and 8 bases lay outside the gene matches. The CDR3 extends over 15 amino acids. The V gene's germline CDR1 is LGHNA and CDR2 YSLEER. The CDR3 region has the DNA TGCGCCAGCAGCCAACTGACAGGGGAATCCAACGAGCAGTACTTC. Translation gives CASSQLTGESNEQYF.